This paragraph reports one T cell receptor (beta chain). Amplified TCR beta CDR3 regions came from RNA transcripts. HTBI primers were used for first-round RT-PCR of the TCR CDR3. TCRdb re-called the multiplex PCR reads through MiXCR, storing one row per CDR3 protein. This sample has around 340,000 distinct CDR3 sequences; roughly 23% occur once, and the top ten carry about 50%. CDR1 and CDR2 from the germline V gene are MNHNS and SASEGT. Trimming removed 7 bases from V and 6 bases from J; junction bases left unmatched: 8. CDR3 length equals 15 residues. This specimen belongs to a study of T cells in Graves' hyperthyroidism and ophthalmopathy. Patients counted as stable if ophthalmopathy did not develop within 18 months.

The clonotype comes from a woman in her forties or fifties with Graves' hyperthyroidism. The chain is built from TRBV6-1 and TRBJ2-2; 10 nucleotides agree with TRBD2. The sample taken for sequencing was blood. This CDR3 reads CASTRPSGGAGELFF. The CDR3 region has the DNA TGTGCCAGCACCCGTCCAAGCGGGGGGGCCGGGGAGCTGTTTTTT.